This T cell receptor beta chain was sequenced in a study of identical twins. The study's findings and limits: Part of the zero-insertion signal could reflect confounding by invariant MAIT and iNKT cells.

Many counts were recorded for this clonotype. Its antigen is currently unknown. Per germline, CDR1 SQVTM and CDR2 ANQGSEA. V was cut by 6 bases and J by 7 bases, with 9 bases left in between. This CDR3 region has 10 residues. Unique molecular identifiers were in the cDNA, with template-switch universal primer binding. TCRdb called the 5' RACE reads again in MiXCR, with one record for every CDR3 protein. The table includes about 240,000 distinct CDR3 sequences, 12% detected once. Separately, the same data were catalogued under a study of yellow fever vaccine responses in identical twins. From that study: Twins' vaccine T cell response reportedly gave the appearance of partial convergence and partial personalization.

This receptor was identified in a woman aged 18-35 years in good health. The chain links TRBV29-1 to TRBJ2-5, with D possibly matching TRBD1 (6 bases). Sequenced material: memory (CD45RO+) T cells sorted from blood. The CDR3 DNA follows: TGCAGCGTAGAACAGGGGACCCAGTACTTC. Its protein product is CSVEQGTQYF.